This T cell receptor (beta chain) was captured by sequencing in a study of metastatic and nonmetastatic thyroid tumors. TCRdb reprocessed the PCR reads via MiXCR. The data contain tens of thousands of clones, about 15% of them singletons. Germline CDR1 and CDR2: MGHRA and YSYEKL. The CDR3 is made up of 17 amino acids. V was clipped by 1 base and J by 2 bases; unmatched bases: 7. Broader study findings: The study reportedly found significantly higher TCR beta diversity in malignant thyroid tumors than benign nodules, in blood and tumor.

In this sample, this clone turned up many times. The antigen remains undetermined. Thyroid surgery was performed in patients who had received no treatment beforehand. Material: blood. This TCR was sampled from a male donor with papillary thyroid cancer or a benign thyroid nodule (not recorded which). Some clones in this sample may be carry-over from other donors' samples. V and J are TRBV4-1 and TRBJ2-3; TRBD2 agrees at 9 bases. DNA for the CDR3: TGCGCCAGCAGCCAAGGGCTAGCGGGGATCCACACAGATACGCAGTATTTT. Residues: CASSQGLAGIHTDTQYF.